The rows below give T cell receptor beta chains drawn from one sample of a study of cytomegalovirus exposure and HLA in healthy donors. Profiled with immunoSEQ multiplex PCR; TCRdb holds only in-frame clones, not every one. The table records roughly 130,000 clones, over 75% of them present only once. The specimen was PBMCs. The receptors derive from a woman in her forties or fifties in good health and CMV-seropositive. Each CDR3 is given with its conserved first and last residue. Fields, in order: V gene, clone size, D gene, J gene, CDR3 DNA, CDR3 protein. The D gene is left open where the match is weak. The size entry is marked missing in some rows and otherwise reads once, few, many or a size class.

TRBV18	once	-	TRBJ2-1	TGTGCCAGCTCACCTCCTGACAGAACGAACAATGAGCAGTTCTTC	CASSPPDRTNNEQFF
TRBV2	-	-	TRBJ1-5	TGTGCCAGCGTAGGGGAACCTGTGCGGCCCCAGCATTTT	CASVGEPVRPQHF
TRBV10-3	-	TRBD2	TRBJ2-1	TGTGCCATCAGCTCGGGCCGCGGGGGGGCGGGGAATGAGCAGTTCTTC	CAISSGRGGAGNEQFF
TRBV9	-	TRBD1	TRBJ1-2	TGTGCCAGCAGCACCCAGGGCAGGGGGCGCGTTGCGGCGGGCTACACCTTC	CASSTQGRGRVAAGYTF
TRBV2	-	TRBD2	TRBJ2-7	TGTGCCAGCAGGGACGGGCAGCGGGGGTTTGACTACGAGCAGTACTTC	CASRDGQRGFDYEQYF
TRBV13	few	TRBD1	TRBJ2-7	TGTGCCAGCAGCCGAATGGACAGGGGGTCCTTTAGGGAGCAGTACTTC	CASSRMDRGSFREQYF
TRBV7-2	-	-	TRBJ1-6	TGTGCCAGCAGCCGCACAGGGACGAGATCACCCCTCCACTTT	CASSRTGTRSPLHF
TRBV7-2	-	-	TRBJ2-3	TGTGCCAGCAGCTCCCCCGAGGGAGTAGGAGATACGCAGTATTTT	CASSSPEGVGDTQYF
TRBV2	once	TRBD2	TRBJ2-7	TGTGCCAGCAGGGTCCGAGCGGGGGTACCCTACGAGCAGTACTTC	CASRVRAGVPYEQYF
TRBV27	-	-	TRBJ2-1	TGTGCCAGCAGTAACAGGGTAGTGGATGAGCAGTTCTTC	CASSNRVVDEQFF
TRBV5-1	-	-	TRBJ2-7	TGCGCCAGCAGCTTGTACTCAAATCCTGACGAGCAGTACTTC	CASSLYSNPDEQYF
TRBV6-5	-	TRBD2	TRBJ2-1	TGTGCCAGCAGTCTAGCGGAATACAATGAGCAGTTCTTC	CASSLAEYNEQFF
TRBV19	-	TRBD1	TRBJ1-1	TGTGCCAGTGTGACAGGGGGCACTGAAGCTTTCTTT	CASVTGGTEAFF
TRBV15	-	-	TRBJ2-2	TGTGCCACCAGCACAACAGGGAACCCAACCGGGGAGCTGTTTTTT	CATSTTGNPTGELFF
TRBV4-3	many	-	TRBJ2-2	TGCGCCAGCAGCCAAGATATCGGCGGGGCGACCGGGGAGCTGTTTTTT	CASSQDIGGATGELFF
TRBV18	-	-	TRBJ1-1	TGTGCCAGCTCAAGAAGACAGGCGGGGAACACTGAAGCTTTCTTT	CASSRRQAGNTEAFF
TRBV6-6	once	-	TRBJ1-2	TGTGCCAGCACCCGCGGGGGTGGAGGCTACACCTTC	CASTRGGGGYTF
TRBV30	-	TRBD2	TRBJ2-1	TGTGCCTGGAGAGGACTAGCCCACAATGAGCAGTTCTTC	CAWRGLAHNEQFF
TRBV5-8	-	TRBD1	TRBJ2-5	TGTGCCAGCAGCCTGGGACAGGGACTGGAGACCCAGTACTTC	CASSLGQGLETQYF
TRBV18	-	-	TRBJ1-1	TGTGCCAGCTCCTCTCAGGCGAACACTGAAGCTTTCTTT	CASSSQANTEAFF
TRBV7-2	medium-sized	-	TRBJ2-7	TGTGCCAGCAGCTTAGGGGCGGGGGCCTCCTACGAGCAGTACTTC	CASSLGAGASYEQYF
TRBV14	-	-	TRBJ1-2	TGTGCCAGCAGCGCCCGGGGGGGGCTGGATGGCTACACCTTC	CASSARGGLDGYTF
TRBV28	once	-	TRBJ2-7	TGTGCCAGCAGTCCCCCACAGGGAAGAGACTACGAGCAGTACTTC	CASSPPQGRDYEQYF